Below, one T cell receptor (beta chain) is given with its context. Antigen unknown. This entry comes from a study of CXCR3-negative and CXCR3-positive naive CD8 T cells. The TRB cDNA libraries were prepared by 5' RACE with UMI labels. TCRdb re-called the 5' RACE reads and gives one entry per CDR3 protein, without DNA. The sample table sets out tens of thousands of distinct CDR3 sequences. Study results and caveats: Expression of CXCR3 was partially reduced after cryopreservation, and fresh PBMCs were used in most assays. Memory CD8+ cells had much lower diversity, and both naive subsets had comparably high diversity.

Per CD8+ T cell subset, triplicate sorts of 300,000 cells each were done. Germline V gene sequence: CDR1 SQVTM, CDR2 ANQGSEA. This CDR3 comprises 14 residues. The material sequenced was memory CD8+ T cells from blood. The sequence was collected from a human donor in good health. Some clones in this sample may be carry-over from other donors' samples. The chain has TRBV29-1 and TRBJ2-7; TCRdb selects TRBD1, and the lack of DNA leaves this call unchecked. CDR3 in amino acids: CSVTRDRGFYEQYF.